The 25 T cell receptor beta chains below all came from one sample that was sequenced in a study of shared clonotypes between healthy human individuals. TCRdb's copy holds only in-frame clones and misses some; the assay was immunoSEQ multiplex PCR. The sample gives 2.3 million or so clones, approximately 95% of which show up once; under 0.45% is in the top ten. The sequenced material came from naive CD4+ T cells from PBMCs. Subset described: CD45RA+ positively selected. The receptors were gathered from a young man in good health. Some clones in this sample may be carry-over from other donors' samples.

CDR3 residues: CASSMISGYNEQFF. CDR3 nucleotides: TGTGCCAGTAGTATGATTAGCGGGTACAATGAGCAGTTCTTC. The chain uses TRBV19 and TRBJ2-1; the match to TRBD2 covers 7 bases. Germline V CDR1 and CDR2: LNHDA, SQIVND (reference sequence). Losses at the gene ends were 3 bases for V and 4 bases for J; bases not matched to a gene: 3. The CDR3 covers 14 residues.

This chain uses TRBV25-1 with TRBJ2-2; D ambiguous. The CDR3 sequence is 16 residues long. From germline, CDR1 is MGHDK and CDR2 SYGVNS. The ends were cut back, 3 bases at V and 1 base at J, with 12 bases in the middle. The CDR3 DNA is TGTGCCAGCAGTGAGGTTGCGGCAATGAACACCGGGGAGCTGTTTTTT. Protein product: CASSEVAAMNTGELFF.

This clone was detected once. The gene calls are TRBV28 and TRBJ2-7; TRBD1 agrees at 7 bases. Germline V gene data show CDR1 as MDHEN and CDR2 as SYDVKM. The CDR3 has 13 residues. Germline trimming cut 6 bases from V and 5 bases from J; bases unmatched to any gene: 7. CDR3 bases: TGTGCCAGCAGCGGGACAGCCCCCCACGAGCAGTACTTC. Its protein product is CASSGTAPHEQYF.

In its sample, this clone was seen once. The genes are TRBV11-2 and TRBJ2-7, with 10 bases lining up with TRBD1. The CDR3 is 15 residues long. The germline CDR1 and CDR2 sequences are SGHAT and FQNNGV. V gave up 1 base and J gave up 5 bases; unmatched junction bases: 5. CDR3 DNA sequence: TGTGCCAGCAGCTTAGTCGGGGACAGGGGCCACGAGCAGTACTTC. Protein product: CASSLVGDRGHEQYF.

The CDR3 nucleotides are TGTGCCAGCAGTTTAGAATACAGGGTCGCTTTCTTT. This codes for CASSLEYRVAFF. The rearrangement uses TRBV28 and TRBJ1-1, with a tentative D call TRBD1 (6 bases). Trimming cost V 2 bases and J 11 bases, with 12 bases left between them. Germline V CDR1 and CDR2: MDHEN, SYDVKM. This CDR3 is 12 amino acids long.

This chain uses TRBV6-5 with TRBJ2-2; D is uncertain. Germline V lookup: CDR1 MNHEY, CDR2 SVGAGI. The CDR3 extends over 14 amino acids. Between the trimmed V and J ends, which lost 8 bases and 5 bases, there was a span of 15 bases. DNA for the CDR3: TGTGCCAGCCTCTCACCCGGGTTGACCGGGGAGCTGTTTTTT. This sequence encodes CASLSPGLTGELFF.

The V and J genes are TRBV30 and TRBJ2-7; D call uncertain. V was cut by 8 bases and J by 7 bases, with 18 bases left in between. The CDR3 sequence is 12 residues long. Germline-derived CDR1 and CDR2 are GTSNPN and SVGIG (reference sequence). CDR3 DNA: TGTGCCGGACGCAGAGGTACGAGGGAGCAGTACTTC. Protein: CAGRRGTREQYF.

CDR3 amino acids: CASSLPNRGNVLTF. The CDR3 bases are TGTGCCAGCAGTTTACCGAACAGGGGCAACGTCCTGACTTTC. The rearrangement joins TRBV28 to TRBJ2-6; 7 bases are shared with TRBD1. V lost 2 bases and J lost 9; bases outside the gene matches: 4. CDR1 MDHEN and CDR2 SYDVKM come from the germline V gene. The CDR3 has 14 residues.

V and J are TRBV29-1 and TRBJ2-1, with 9 bases fitting TRBD1. From germline, CDR1 is SQVTM and CDR2 ANQGSEA. The CDR3 spans 12 residues. V was pared by 7 bases and J by 7 bases, with 5 bases of the junction left unmatched. CDR3 protein: CSGYRGPNEQFF. The CDR3 bases are TGCAGCGGGTACAGGGGGCCGAATGAGCAGTTCTTC.

The CDR3 coding sequence is TGTGCCAGTAGTACCGTCCGGGACAGGGATGAAAAACTGTTTTTT. It specifies CASSTVRDRDEKLFF. J is TRBJ1-4 and V is TRBV19; 9 nucleotides agree with TRBD1. With V trimmed by 4 bases and J by 6 bases, 6 bases remained unmatched. CDR3 length: 15 amino acids. Germline CDR1 and CDR2: LNHDA and SQIVND (reference sequence).

The chain is built from TRBV2 and TRBJ2-5; weak D call: TRBD1 (5 bases). V dropped 4 bases and J dropped 5 bases, with 11 bases sitting between them. This CDR3 has 13 residues. Per the germline V gene, CDR1 is SNHLY and CDR2 is FYNNEI. CDR3 sequence (DNA): TGTGCCAGCAGTGGCAGGGATGGTGAGACCCAGTACTTC. This codes for CASSGRDGETQYF.

The V and J genes are TRBV5-1 and TRBJ2-1, with TRBD2 matching 9 bases. The junction had 4 bases not matched to a gene; V was cut back by 6 bases and J by 0 bases. The CDR3 totals 15 residues. Per the germline V gene, CDR1 is SGHRS and CDR2 is YFSETQ. The CDR3 DNA sequence: TGCGCCAGCACCTCTAGCGGGGTCTCCTACAATGAGCAGTTCTTC. Its protein is CASTSSGVSYNEQFF.

The rearrangement joins TRBV30 to TRBJ2-2; possibly TRBD1 or TRBD2 for D (5 bases each). The CDR3 runs 15 residues. Trimming cost V 3 bases and J 4 bases, with 15 bases left between them. The germline CDR1 and CDR2 sequences are GTSNPN and SVGIG (reference sequence). The chain's CDR3 is CAWSHGTPPTGELFF. The DNA for the CDR3 is TGTGCCTGGAGCCACGGGACGCCCCCCACCGGGGAGCTGTTTTTT.

This chain joins TRBV27 and TRBJ1-1; TRBD1 might be the D (5 bases). CDR3 size: 16 residues. CDR1 is MNHEY, CDR2 SMNVEV, per germline (reference sequence). V was shortened by 2 bases and J by 0 bases, with 13 bases between the two germline ends. CDR3 in DNA: TGTGCCAGCAGTTTAGGGGGAAGGGAGCTGAACACTGAAGCTTTCTTT. Protein product: CASSLGGRELNTEAFF.

The V call is TRBV7-6, the J call TRBJ2-3; D call uncertain. The V gene's germline CDR1 is SGHVS and CDR2 FNYEAQ. V was trimmed by 4 bases and J by 2 bases, leaving 10 bases between them. The CDR3 is made up of 14 amino acids. The CDR3 region has the DNA TGTGCCAGCAGCTCCCGCGCCCACACAGATACGCAGTATTTT. It specifies CASSSRAHTDTQYF.

The chain has TRBV18 and TRBJ1-4; D is perhaps TRBD1 (5 bases). This CDR3 is 14 amino acids long. Germline lookup yields CDR1 KGHSH and CDR2 LQKENI. The V gene lost 1 base and the J gene lost 7 bases, with 10 bases spanning the gap. CDR3 in DNA: TGTGCCAGCTCACCACGCAGGGATAGTGAAAAACTGTTTTTT. Amino acids: CASSPRRDSEKLFF.

This rearrangement joins TRBV7-2 to TRBJ2-5, with unresolved D. Germline V gives CDR1 SGHTA, CDR2 FQGNSA. V was shortened by 1 base and J by 5 bases, with 11 bases between the two germline ends. The CDR3 spans 14 residues. The CDR3 DNA reads TGTGCCAGCAGCTTAGGAGTGGCAAGGGAGACCCAGTACTTC. Amino acids: CASSLGVARETQYF.

Points on this clone: Other DNA sequences of this sample code for an identical CDR3. The V and J genes are TRBV28 and TRBJ2-3; 8 nucleotides agree with TRBD2. The V gene's germline CDR1 is MDHEN and CDR2 SYDVKM. The CDR3 consists of 15 residues. V was clipped by 4 bases and J by 3 bases; unmatched bases: 6. The CDR3 here is CASSSRGGRTDTQYF. The DNA of the CDR3 is TGTGCCAGCAGTTCCCGGGGGGGTAGAACAGATACGCAGTATTTT.

J is TRBJ1-1 and V is TRBV7-2, with D hard to call. The CDR3 is 14 amino acids. Trimming cost V 5 bases and J 3 bases, with 13 bases left between them. The germline V gene encodes CDR1 SGHTA and CDR2 FQGNSA. Here the CDR3 reads CASSHEAVYTEAFF. The CDR3 bases are TGTGCCAGCAGCCATGAGGCGGTGTACACTGAAGCTTTCTTT.

This chain links TRBV19 with TRBJ2-7, with 9 bases fitting TRBD2. V shed 6 bases, J shed 3 bases, and the junction held 6 bases outside the gene matches. Germline V gene lookup returns CDR1 LNHDA and CDR2 SQIVND (reference sequence). The CDR3 sequence is 14 residues long. In DNA, the CDR3 is TGTGCCAGTAGGTCTAGCGGGGTAGACTACGAGCAGTACTTC. This encodes CASRSSGVDYEQYF.

As to this clone: Mismatch with germline at one junction end may stem from a read error. This rearrangement joins TRBV18 to TRBJ1-4; D is possibly TRBD1 (5 bases). The CDR3 totals 12 residues. Germline V gene lookup returns CDR1 KGHSH and CDR2 LQKENI. This CDR3 reads CASSSDNTGLRF. CDR3 nucleotides: TGTGCCAGCTCATCTGATAATACGGGACTGCGATTT.

The genes are TRBV5-1 and TRBJ2-4; no definite D call. Germline CDR1 and CDR2: SGHRS and YFSETQ. This CDR3 is 14 amino acids long. V dropped 0 bases and J dropped 3 bases, with 7 bases sitting between them. The CDR3 region has the DNA TGCGCCAGCAGCTTGGCGGCAGTCAAAAACATTCAGTACTTC. This translates into CASSLAAVKNIQYF.

The chain is built from TRBV29-1 and TRBJ1-1; possible D gene TRBD1, 5 bases. Per germline, CDR1 SQVTM and CDR2 ANQGSEA. Deletions cut 6 bases from V and 8 bases from J, with 16 bases between. The CDR3 contains 12 residues. The CDR3 reads CSVERDGLEAFF. The CDR3 nucleotides are TGCAGCGTCGAACGGGACGGCTTGGAAGCTTTCTTT.

This sequence joins TRBV6-7 and TRBJ1-5; D is undetermined. TRBV6-7 is given ORF status, its function remaining uncertain. The V and J ends lost 2 bases and 11 bases respectively, with 22 bases between them. This CDR3 is built from 16 residues. CDR3 sequence reads: CASSYPSFTPFPSQHF. The CDR3 DNA is TGTGCCAGCAGTTACCCTTCGTTCACCCCCTTCCCTTCCCAGCATTTT.

The rearrangement joins TRBV5-1 to TRBJ2-5, with 9 bases that match TRBD1. Losses at the gene ends were 9 bases for V and 5 bases for J; bases not matched to a gene: 14. The CDR3 contains 15 residues. In germline, CDR1 is SGHRS, CDR2 YFSETQ. CDR3 residues: CATKKMTGGAETQYF. CDR3 nucleotide sequence: TGCGCCACCAAAAAAATGACAGGGGGTGCTGAGACCCAGTACTTC.